This T cell receptor beta chain appears in the sequencing data of a study of beta chain features in type 1 diabetes. Overall study findings and caveats: cDNA-based sequencing might over-represent cells highly expressing TCR. VDJ junctions in type 1 diabetes patients carried more deletions and fewer insertions. When Type 1 diabetes patients were examined, their TCRB CDR3s proved moderately but significantly shorter in all four CD4+ subsets.

Remarks on this clone: Its target is unknown.

Investigators reverse transcribed all isolated RNA, so they sequenced expressed TCRB transcripts. Some clones are missing from TCRdb's copy, which holds only in-frame ones; the method was immunoSEQ multiplex PCR. The sample records about 150,000 clones, about 9.3% being singletons. The junction had 13 bases not matched to a gene; V was cut back by 0 bases and J by 1 base. This CDR3 contains 19 residues. Per the germline V gene, CDR1 is SGHDT and CDR2 is YYEEEE. This receptor was taken from a man younger than 45 with type 1 diabetes. The chain is built from TRBV5-6 and TRBJ2-5, with 9 bases that match TRBD2. The sequencing input was central memory CD4+ T cells from blood. CDR3 DNA sequence: TGTGCCAGCAGCTTGGGGCTAGCGGGAAACTTGAAGGGCCAAGAGACCCAGTACTTC. It encodes CASSLGLAGNLKGQETQYF.